This TCR beta chain was recovered during a study of T cells in Graves' hyperthyroidism and ophthalmopathy. The study, taken as a whole, reports: The majority of expanded thyroid clonotypes above 0.001 also appeared in blood.

Of note for this clonotype: The antigen is unknown.

V was clipped by 4 bases and J by 7 bases; unmatched bases: 9. There are 16 residues in the CDR3. Germline-derived CDR1 and CDR2 are MNHEY and SVGAGI. RNA transcripts served as the template for amplifying TCR beta CDR3 regions. The HTBI primer set was used in a first-round RT-PCR of the TCR CDR3. Via MiXCR, TCRdb re-called the multiplex PCR reads, giving one row per CDR3 protein. The sample carries 660,000 or so distinct CDR3 sequences, about 45% recorded once. This chain uses TRBV6-5 with TRBJ1-6; TRBD1 matches at 8 bases. The source is an adult man with Graves' disease, either hyperthyroidism or ophthalmopathy (not recorded which). Sequences were obtained from peripheral blood or thyroid tissue (not recorded which). In DNA, the CDR3 is TGTGCCAGCAGTTGGACAGGGCCTGCCACCAATTCACCCCTCCACTTT. It yields the protein CASSWTGPATNSPLHF.